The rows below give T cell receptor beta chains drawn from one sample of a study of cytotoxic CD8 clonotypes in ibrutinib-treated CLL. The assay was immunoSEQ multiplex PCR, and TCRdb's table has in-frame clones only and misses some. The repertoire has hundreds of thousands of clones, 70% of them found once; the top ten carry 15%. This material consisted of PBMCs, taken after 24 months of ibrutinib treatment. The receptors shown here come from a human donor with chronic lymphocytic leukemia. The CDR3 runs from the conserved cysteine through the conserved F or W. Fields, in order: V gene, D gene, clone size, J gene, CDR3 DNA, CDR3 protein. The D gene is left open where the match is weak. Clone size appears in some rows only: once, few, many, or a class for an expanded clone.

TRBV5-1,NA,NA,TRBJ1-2,TGCGCCAGCAGCTTCCTGGGCGGAGGGCCCTATGGCTACACCTTC,CASSFLGGGPYGYTF
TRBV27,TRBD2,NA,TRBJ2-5,TGTGCCAGCAGTTCTCGGACTAGCGGGGCCGTAAATACGCAGTACTTC,CASSSRTSGAVNTQYF
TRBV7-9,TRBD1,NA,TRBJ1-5,TGTGCCAGCAGCTACACAGGGACAGCCCTTAATCAGCCCCAGCATTTT,CASSYTGTALNQPQHF
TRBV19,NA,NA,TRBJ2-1,TGTGCCACTACTAGGGGCTCCTACAATGAGCAGTTCTTC,CATTRGSYNEQFF
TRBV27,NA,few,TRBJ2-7,TGTGCCAGCAGCCCCCGCACGTCCTACGAGCAGTACTTC,CASSPRTSYEQYF
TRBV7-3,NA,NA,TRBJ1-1,TGTGCCAGCAGTCGGCACATGAACACTGAAGCTTTCTTT,CASSRHMNTEAFF
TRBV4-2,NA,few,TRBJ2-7,TGTGCCAGCAGCCAAGAAGATGGTAGTGCGGTCTACGAGCAGTACTTC,CASSQEDGSAVYEQYF
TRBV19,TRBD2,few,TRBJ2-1,TGTGCCAGTAACACGGGAGGGCCGGATGAGCAGTTCTTC,CASNTGGPDEQFF
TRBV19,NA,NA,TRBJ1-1,TGTGCCAGTAGTATAGTCGGAAGGACTGAAGCTTTCTTT,CASSIVGRTEAFF
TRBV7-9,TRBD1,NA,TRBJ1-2,TGTGCCAGCAGCTTAGCGGACAGGGCTGAACTCTATGGCTACACCTTC,CASSLADRAELYGYTF
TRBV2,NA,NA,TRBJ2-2,TGTGCCAGCAGTGAAACGGGAGCTCGGAACACCGGGGAGCTGTTTTTT,CASSETGARNTGELFF
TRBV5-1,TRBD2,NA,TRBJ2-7,TGCGCCAGCAGCTTGGTCACTAGCGGGAGCTCCTACGAGCAGTACTTC,CASSLVTSGSSYEQYF
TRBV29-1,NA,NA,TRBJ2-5,TGCAGCGCTCGTGAGGGGGTTCACCAAGAGACCCAGTACTTC,CSAREGVHQETQYF
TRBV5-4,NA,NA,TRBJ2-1,TGTGCCAGCAGCTTGGTAATAGCCCCGGGTGTCTACAATGAGCAGTTCTTC,CASSLVIAPGVYNEQFF
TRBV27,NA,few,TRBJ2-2,TGTGCCAGCAGTTACTCCACCGGGGAGCTGTTTTTT,CASSYSTGELFF
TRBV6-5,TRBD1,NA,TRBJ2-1,TGTGCCAGCAGTTACCACCGGGACAGCGGCATCAATGAGCAGTTCTTC,CASSYHRDSGINEQFF
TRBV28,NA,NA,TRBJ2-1,TGTGCCAGCAGTTCGCACTTCACGATAGAGCAGTTCTTC,CASSSHFTIEQFF
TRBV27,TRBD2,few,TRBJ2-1,TGTGCCAGCAGCCGGGAGGGGTCAGGGCAGTTCTTC,CASSREGSGQFF
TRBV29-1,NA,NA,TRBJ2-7,TGCAGCGTTGAAGAGGCTAGGACGGATGGTTACGAGCAGTACTTC,CSVEEARTDGYEQYF
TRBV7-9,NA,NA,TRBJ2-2,TGTGCCAGCAGCTTAGTTGCGGTGAACACCGGGGAGCTGTTTTTT,CASSLVAVNTGELFF
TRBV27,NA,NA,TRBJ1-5,TGTGCCAGCAGTTTCGGAAGCCGCAATCAGCCCCAGCATTTT,CASSFGSRNQPQHF
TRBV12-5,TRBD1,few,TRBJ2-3,TGTGCTAGTGGTTTGGGACGGACAGGGTCAGATACGCAGTATTTT,CASGLGRTGSDTQYF
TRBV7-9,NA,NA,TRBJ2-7,TGTGCCAGCAGCTCACGTGGGGAGCAGTACTTC,CASSSRGEQYF
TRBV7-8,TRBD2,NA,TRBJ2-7,TGTGCCAGCAGGCAGGGAAAGCGGGATCAAGAGCAGTACTTC,CASRQGKRDQEQYF
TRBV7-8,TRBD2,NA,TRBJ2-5,TGTGCCAGCAGTTCCGGGAGGGTGGAGACCCAGTACTTC,CASSSGRVETQYF
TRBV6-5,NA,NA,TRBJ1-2,TGTGCCAGCAGTTCTTTAGGGGACTATGGCTACACCTTC,CASSSLGDYGYTF
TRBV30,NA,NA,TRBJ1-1,TGTGCCTGGAGTGTACGGGGATCTGAAGCTTTCTTT,CAWSVRGSEAFF
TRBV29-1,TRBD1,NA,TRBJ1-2,TGCAGCGTGCGGGACAGAACTAACTATGGCTACACCTTC,CSVRDRTNYGYTF
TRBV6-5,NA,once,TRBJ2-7,TGTGCCAGCAGTTCAGGGACGGGCGTGGAGTACTTC,CASSSGTGVEYF
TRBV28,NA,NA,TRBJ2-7,TGTGCCAGCAGTTTTACCGGGAGCACCGAGCAGTACTTC,CASSFTGSTEQYF
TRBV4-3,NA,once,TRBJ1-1,TGCGCCAGCAGCCAAGCGGGTAACACTGAAGCTTTCTTT,CASSQAGNTEAFF
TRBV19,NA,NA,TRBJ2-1,TGTGCCAGTAGTAGGAGGGGACAAGACTACAATGAGCAGTTCTTC,CASSRRGQDYNEQFF
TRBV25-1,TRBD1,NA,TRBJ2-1,TGTGCCAGCAGTGAAGACAGGGGGCTTTATGAGCAGTTCTTC,CASSEDRGLYEQFF
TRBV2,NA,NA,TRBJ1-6,TGTGCCAGCAGTGAACAGGGTGCCGCTAATTCACCCCTCCACTTT,CASSEQGAANSPLHF
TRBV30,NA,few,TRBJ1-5,TGTGCCTGGAATCCCGGGGGCGAGGATCAGCCCCAGCATTTT,CAWNPGGEDQPQHF
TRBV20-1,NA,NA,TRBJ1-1,TGCTCCATAGGGGTGAACACTGAAGCTTTCTTT,CSIGVNTEAFF
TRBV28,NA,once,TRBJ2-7,TGTGCCAGCAGTTTAGGGGGCAGGGGTCGAGAGCAGTACTTC,CASSLGGRGREQYF
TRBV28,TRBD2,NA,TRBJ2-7,TGTGCCAGCAGGGACGTGGGAGGGTTTAATTACGAGCAGTACTTC,CASRDVGGFNYEQYF
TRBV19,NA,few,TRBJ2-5,TGTGCCAGTAGCCTTAGGGGTAACAGAGAGACCCAGTACTTC,CASSLRGNRETQYF
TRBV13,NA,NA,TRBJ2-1,TGTGCCAGCAGCTTAGAGACAGGCAATGAGCAGTTCTTC,CASSLETGNEQFF
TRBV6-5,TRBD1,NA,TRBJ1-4,TGTGCCAGCAATATGGGACAGGAACTGTTTTTT,CASNMGQELFF
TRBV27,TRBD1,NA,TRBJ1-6,TGTGCCAGCAGTCCCAGGGGGGACCTATATAATTCACCCCTCCACTTT,CASSPRGDLYNSPLHF
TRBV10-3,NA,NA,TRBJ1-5,TGTGCCATCAGGACCGGGACTGGGGGTCAGCCCCAGCATTTT,CAIRTGTGGQPQHF
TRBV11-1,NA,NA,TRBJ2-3,TGTGCCAGCAGCTTAGGGGACGGAGATACGCAGTATTTT,CASSLGDGDTQYF
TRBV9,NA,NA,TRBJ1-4,TGTGCCAGCATGGTGGGGGCACATGCAACTAATGAAAAACTGTTTTTT,CASMVGAHATNEKLFF
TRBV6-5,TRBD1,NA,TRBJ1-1,TGTGCCAGCAGTTCCGTAACAGGGGTCGCTGAAGCTTTCTTT,CASSSVTGVAEAFF
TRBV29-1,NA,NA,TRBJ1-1,TGCAGCGTTGACCGACGTATGGACCCTGAAGCTTTCTTT,CSVDRRMDPEAFF
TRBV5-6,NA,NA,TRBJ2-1,TGTGCCAGCAGCTTGGGGGGCCTAGCCTACAATGAGCAGTTCTTC,CASSLGGLAYNEQFF
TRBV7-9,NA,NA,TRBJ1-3,TGTGCCAGCAGCGAAAGGGGCGTTTCGTCTGGAAACACCATATATTTT,CASSERGVSSGNTIYF
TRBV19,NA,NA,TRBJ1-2,TGTGCCAGTAGTATCGGGGTATCGGGCTACACCTTC,CASSIGVSGYTF
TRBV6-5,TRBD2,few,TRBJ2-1,TGTGCCAGCAGTTACTCGAATCTGGCGGGAGTGGTTCAGTTCTTC,CASSYSNLAGVVQFF
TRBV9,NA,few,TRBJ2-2,TGTGCCAGCAACCCAACTAGTGGGACCGGGGAGCTGTTTTTT,CASNPTSGTGELFF
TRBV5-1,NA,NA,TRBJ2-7,TGCGCCAGCAGCTCTGAGGGGGGATCGGCGGTCTACGAGCAGTACTTC,CASSSEGGSAVYEQYF
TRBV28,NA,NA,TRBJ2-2,TGTGCCAGCGCAAGCCCATTAGGGGGGTTGACCGGGGAGCTGTTTTTT,CASASPLGGLTGELFF
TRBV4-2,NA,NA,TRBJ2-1,TGTGCCAGCGAAGGTCCCCAGGGGAATGAGCAGTTCTTC,CASEGPQGNEQFF
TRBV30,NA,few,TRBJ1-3,TGTGCCTGGAGTGTACCCGGCAGGGCAAACACCATATATTTT,CAWSVPGRANTIYF
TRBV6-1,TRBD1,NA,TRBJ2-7,TGTGCCAGCAGTGTGGACAGGGGGCCCTACGAGCAGTACTTC,CASSVDRGPYEQYF